This TCR beta chain derives from a study of T cells in Graves' hyperthyroidism and ophthalmopathy. Whole-study results and caveats: Blood also contained most expanded thyroid clonotypes above 0.001. Separation of ophthalmopathy from stable hyperthyroidism was achieved by a 13 V-J model.

Orbital computed tomography, thyroid ultrasound, serum thyroxine and TRAb, and clinical symptoms together informed the diagnoses. Remarks on this clonotype: No antigen is known for it.

RNA transcripts were the template for amplifying TCR beta CDR3 regions. The HTBI primer set drove a first-round RT-PCR of the TCR CDR3. MiXCR, run by TCRdb on the multiplex PCR reads, gives a single entry per CDR3 protein. This table holds about 660,000 distinct CDR3 sequences, about 45% found once. Sequenced: peripheral blood or thyroid tissue (not recorded which). The sequence was obtained from an adult man with Graves' disease, either hyperthyroidism or ophthalmopathy (not recorded which).

In nucleotides, the CDR3 is TGTGCCATCAGTGAGAGGGACAGGGGACCTCAGCCCCAGCATTTT. As protein: CAISERDRGPQPQHF. The V call is TRBV10-3, the J call TRBJ1-5; 10 bases fit TRBD1. The CDR3 is 15 amino acids. Unmatched junction bases numbered 4, after V lost 2 bases and J lost 6 bases. In germline, CDR1 is ENHRY, CDR2 SYGVKD.